The sequence of this TCR beta chain was determined in a study of T cell responses to AZD1222 COVID-19 vaccine. Germline CDR1 and CDR2: MRHNA and SNTAGT. V was trimmed by 2 bases and J by 1 base, leaving 9 bases between them. This CDR3 region has 15 residues. The assay was immunoSEQ multiplex PCR, and TCRdb's table has in-frame clones only and misses some. Of 83,000 or so clones in the sample, 88% were seen once. The receptor's source is an adult who received the AZD1222 COVID-19 vaccine. This specimen consisted of peripheral blood, obtained 28 days after the second AZD1222 dose. The chain couples TRBV6-4 to TRBJ2-1; tentative D call: TRBD2 (5 bases). The CDR3 here is CASSDMAGSYNEQFF. The CDR3, as DNA: TGTGCCAGCAGTGACATGGCGGGTTCCTACAATGAGCAGTTCTTC.